This entry describes one T cell receptor (beta chain). The target antigen is unknown. This CDR3 has 13 residues. Between the trimmed V and J ends, which lost 5 bases and 3 bases, there was a span of 11 bases. Germline lookup yields CDR1 SEHNR and CDR2 FQNEAQ (reference sequence). This sample stems from a study of blood T cells in healthy people across ages. Study-level findings and limits: Unsorted PBMC material precluded a definitive naive versus antigen-experienced comparison.

At least 5.5 micrograms of total RNA were extracted per sample. Using a J-beta primer mix together with a sample-barcoded 5' primer, a second PCR was run for about 6 to 11 cycles. A template-switch adaptor that had 12 random nucleotides put a tag on each cDNA molecule. In TCRdb, the 5' RACE reads were re-called with MiXCR into one record per CDR3 protein. The sample comprises under 2,000,000 distinct CDR3 sequences, around 50% of which are singletons, and 2% to 2.5% rests with the top ten. The TCR was taken from a middle-aged woman in good health. This chain links TRBV7-9 with TRBJ2-7; D unresolved. Sequenced: blood. The chain's CDR3 is CASSPDPYYEQYF. CDR3 nucleotides: TGTGCCAGCAGCCCCGACCCATACTACGAGCAGTACTTC.